What follows describes a single T cell receptor beta chain. This record comes from a study of shared clonotypes between healthy human individuals. The data were produced by immunoSEQ multiplex PCR, yet TCRdb's version contains in-frame clones alone and is incomplete. This table has some 2,000,000 clones, almost 96% appearing once. This CDR3 is 16 amino acids long. The V end was cut by 1 base, the J end by 5 bases, with 14 bases between. Germline V gene data show CDR1 as MDHEN and CDR2 as SYDVKM. The TCR was taken from a man aged 18 to 30 in good health. This chain uses TRBV28 with TRBJ2-2; D is perhaps TRBD1 (5 bases). Sequencing was performed on naive CD4+ T cells sorted from blood. Subset defined: CD45RA+ positively selected. DNA of the CDR3: TGTGCCAGCAGTTTATTTCCAGTTGGGGCGACCGGGGAGCTGTTTTTT. Its translation: CASSLFPVGATGELFF.